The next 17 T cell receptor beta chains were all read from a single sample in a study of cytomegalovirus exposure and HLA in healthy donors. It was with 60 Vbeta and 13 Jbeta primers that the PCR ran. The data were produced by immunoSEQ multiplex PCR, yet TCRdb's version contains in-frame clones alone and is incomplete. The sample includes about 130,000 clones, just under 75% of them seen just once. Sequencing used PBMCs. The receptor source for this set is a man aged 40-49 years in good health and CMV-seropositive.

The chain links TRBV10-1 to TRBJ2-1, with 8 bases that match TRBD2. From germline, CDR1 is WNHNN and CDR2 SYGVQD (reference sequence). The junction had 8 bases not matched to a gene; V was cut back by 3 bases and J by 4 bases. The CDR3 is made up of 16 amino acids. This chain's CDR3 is CASSDSGAGVYNEQFF. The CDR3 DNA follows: TGCGCCAGCAGTGACTCCGGAGCGGGAGTGTACAATGAGCAGTTCTTC.

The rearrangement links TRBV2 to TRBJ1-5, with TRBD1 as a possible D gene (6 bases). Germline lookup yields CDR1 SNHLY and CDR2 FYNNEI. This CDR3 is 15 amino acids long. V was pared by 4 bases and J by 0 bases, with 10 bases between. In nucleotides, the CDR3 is TGTGCCAGCAGTGTACAGGGTTATAGCAATCAGCCCCAGCATTTT. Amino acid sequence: CASSVQGYSNQPQHF.

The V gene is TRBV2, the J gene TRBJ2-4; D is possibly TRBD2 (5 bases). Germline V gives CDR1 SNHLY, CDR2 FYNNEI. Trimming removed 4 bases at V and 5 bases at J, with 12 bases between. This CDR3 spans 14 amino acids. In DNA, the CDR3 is TGTGCCAGCAGTGGACCGGGGTCCCAAAACATTCAGTACTTC. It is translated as CASSGPGSQNIQYF.

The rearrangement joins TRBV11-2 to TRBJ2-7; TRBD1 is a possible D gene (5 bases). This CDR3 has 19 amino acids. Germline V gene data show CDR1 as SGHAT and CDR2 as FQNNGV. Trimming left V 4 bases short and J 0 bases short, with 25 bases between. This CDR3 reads CASSSIIRFGAINSYEQYF. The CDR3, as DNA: TGTGCCAGCAGCTCTATAATTCGCTTTGGGGCAATAAACTCCTACGAGCAGTACTTC.

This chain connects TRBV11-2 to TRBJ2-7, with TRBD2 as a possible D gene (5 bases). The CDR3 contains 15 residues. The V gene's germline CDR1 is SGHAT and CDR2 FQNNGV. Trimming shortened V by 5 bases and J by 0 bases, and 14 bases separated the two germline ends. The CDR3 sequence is CASSNRDKSSYEQYF. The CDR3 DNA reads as TGTGCCAGCAGCAACCGGGATAAGAGCTCCTACGAGCAGTACTTC.

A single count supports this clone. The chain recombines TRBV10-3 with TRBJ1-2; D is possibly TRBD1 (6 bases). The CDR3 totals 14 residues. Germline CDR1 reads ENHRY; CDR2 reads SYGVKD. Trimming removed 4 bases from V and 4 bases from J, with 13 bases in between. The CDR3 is CAISGGGLGYGYTF. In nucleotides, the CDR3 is TGTGCCATCAGTGGCGGGGGGCTCGGCTATGGCTACACCTTC.

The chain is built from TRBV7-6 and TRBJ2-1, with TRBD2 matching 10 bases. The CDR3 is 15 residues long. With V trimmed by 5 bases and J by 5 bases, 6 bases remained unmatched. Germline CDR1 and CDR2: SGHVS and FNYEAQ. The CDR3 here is CASSTTSGTDNEQFF. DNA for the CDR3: TGTGCCAGCAGCACCACTAGCGGGACAGACAATGAGCAGTTCTTC.

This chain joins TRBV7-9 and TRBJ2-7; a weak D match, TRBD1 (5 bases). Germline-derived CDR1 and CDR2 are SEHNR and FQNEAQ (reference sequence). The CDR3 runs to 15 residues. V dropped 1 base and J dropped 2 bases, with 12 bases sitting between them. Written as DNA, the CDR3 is TGTGCCAGCAGCTTAGTGGGGCAGGGCCCCTACGAGCAGTACTTC. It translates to CASSLVGQGPYEQYF.

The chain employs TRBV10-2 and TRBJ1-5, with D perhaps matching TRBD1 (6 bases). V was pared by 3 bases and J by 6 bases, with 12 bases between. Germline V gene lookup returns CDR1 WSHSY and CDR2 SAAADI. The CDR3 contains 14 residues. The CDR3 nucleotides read TGCGCCAGCAGTGAAGACAGGTTTTCTCAGCCCCAGCATTTT. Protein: CASSEDRFSQPQHF.

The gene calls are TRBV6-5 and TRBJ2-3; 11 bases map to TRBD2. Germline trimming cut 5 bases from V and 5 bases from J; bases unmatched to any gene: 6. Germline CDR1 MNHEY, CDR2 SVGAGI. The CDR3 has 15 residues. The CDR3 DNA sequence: TGTGCCAGCAGTCGACTAGCGGGGTTCGGAGATACGCAGTATTTT. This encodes CASSRLAGFGDTQYF.

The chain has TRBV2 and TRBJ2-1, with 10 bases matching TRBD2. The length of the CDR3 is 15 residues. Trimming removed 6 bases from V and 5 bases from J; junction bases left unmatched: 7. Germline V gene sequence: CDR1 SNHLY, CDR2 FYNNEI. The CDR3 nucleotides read TGTGCCAGCAGCTCCGGGACTAGCGATCACAATGAGCAGTTCTTC. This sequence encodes CASSSGTSDHNEQFF.

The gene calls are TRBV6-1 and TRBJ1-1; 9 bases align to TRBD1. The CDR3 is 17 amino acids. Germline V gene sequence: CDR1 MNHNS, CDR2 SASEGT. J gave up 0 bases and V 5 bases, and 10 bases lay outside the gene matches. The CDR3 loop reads CASSQGTGSFMNTEAFF. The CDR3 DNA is TGTGCCAGCAGTCAAGGGACAGGGAGTTTTATGAACACTGAAGCTTTCTTT.

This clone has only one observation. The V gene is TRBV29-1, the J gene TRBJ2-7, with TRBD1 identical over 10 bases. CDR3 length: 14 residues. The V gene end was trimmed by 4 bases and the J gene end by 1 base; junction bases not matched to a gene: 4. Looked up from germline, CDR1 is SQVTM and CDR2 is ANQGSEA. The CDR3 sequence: CSVAGTGVSYEQYF. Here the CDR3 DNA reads TGCAGCGTTGCCGGGACAGGGGTTTCCTACGAGCAGTACTTC.

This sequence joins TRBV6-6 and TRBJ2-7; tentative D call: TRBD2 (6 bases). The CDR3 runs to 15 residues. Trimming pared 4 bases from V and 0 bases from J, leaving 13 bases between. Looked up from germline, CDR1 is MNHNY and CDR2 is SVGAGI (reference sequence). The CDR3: CASSSSAGSSYEQYF. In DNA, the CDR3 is TGTGCCAGCAGTTCCTCTGCGGGGAGCTCCTACGAGCAGTACTTC.

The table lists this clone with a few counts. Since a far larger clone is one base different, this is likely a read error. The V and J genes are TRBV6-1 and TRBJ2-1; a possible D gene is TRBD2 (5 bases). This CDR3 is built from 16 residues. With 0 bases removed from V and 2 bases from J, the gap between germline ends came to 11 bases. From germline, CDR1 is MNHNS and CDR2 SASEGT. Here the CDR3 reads CASSEARGFAYNEQFF. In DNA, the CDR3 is TGTGCCAGCAGTGAAGCTCGAGGGTTCGCCTACAATGAGCAGTTCTTC.

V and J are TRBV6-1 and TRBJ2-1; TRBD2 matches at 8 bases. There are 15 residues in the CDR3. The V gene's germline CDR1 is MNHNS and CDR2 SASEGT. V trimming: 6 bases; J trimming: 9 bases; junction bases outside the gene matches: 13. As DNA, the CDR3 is TGTGCCAGCAGCGCTAAGACTAGCGCGGGGGTTGAGCAGTTCTTC. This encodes CASSAKTSAGVEQFF.

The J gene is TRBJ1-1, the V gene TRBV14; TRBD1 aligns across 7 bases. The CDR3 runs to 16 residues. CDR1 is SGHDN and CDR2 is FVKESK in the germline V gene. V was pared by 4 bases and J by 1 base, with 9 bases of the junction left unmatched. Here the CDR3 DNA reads TGTGCCAGCAGCCCTTCCAGGGGGGTCCCGAACACTGAAGCTTTCTTT. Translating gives CASSPSRGVPNTEAFF.